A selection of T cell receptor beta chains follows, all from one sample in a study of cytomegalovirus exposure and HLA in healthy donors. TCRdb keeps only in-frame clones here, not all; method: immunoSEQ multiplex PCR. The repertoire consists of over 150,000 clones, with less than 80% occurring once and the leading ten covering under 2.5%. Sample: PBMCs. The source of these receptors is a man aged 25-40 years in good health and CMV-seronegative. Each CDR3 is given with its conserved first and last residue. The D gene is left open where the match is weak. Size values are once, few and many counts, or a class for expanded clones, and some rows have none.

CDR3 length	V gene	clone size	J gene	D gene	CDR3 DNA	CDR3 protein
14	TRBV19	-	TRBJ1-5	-	TGTGCCAGTAGTCGGACTCCCTGGGATCAGCCCCAGCATTTT	CASSRTPWDQPQHF
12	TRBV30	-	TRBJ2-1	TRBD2	TGTGCCTGGGGGACTAGGTACAATGAGCAGTTCTTC	CAWGTRYNEQFF
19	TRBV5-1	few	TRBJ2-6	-	TGCGCCAGCAGCCCATTCTCCACAGGGAGTAACTCTGGGGCCAACGTCCTGACTTTC	CASSPFSTGSNSGANVLTF
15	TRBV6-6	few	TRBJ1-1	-	TGTGCCAGCAGTACCGGACGGGGGATGAACACTGAAGCTTTCTTT	CASSTGRGMNTEAFF
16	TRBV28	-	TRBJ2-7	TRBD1	TGTGCCAGCAGTTCTGATAGGACAGGGATCGGGTACGAGCAGTACTTC	CASSSDRTGIGYEQYF
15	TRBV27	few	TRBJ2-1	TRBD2	TGTGCCAGCGGTTTCACTAGCGGGGGTTTAAATGAGCAGTTCTTC	CASGFTSGGLNEQFF
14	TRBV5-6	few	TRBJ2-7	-	TGTGCCAGCAGCTTGGTGGCTGACTCCTACGAGCAGTACTTC	CASSLVADSYEQYF
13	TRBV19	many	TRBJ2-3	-	TGTGCCAGTAGTGAGGTTAGCACAGATACGCAGTATTTT	CASSEVSTDTQYF
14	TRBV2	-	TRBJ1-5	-	TGTGCCAGCAGTGATATTGGGGAGAATCAGCCCCAGAATTTT	CASSDIGENQPQNF
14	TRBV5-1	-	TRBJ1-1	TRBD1	TGCGCCAGCAGTATGGGACAGGGGCCGTCTGAAGCTTTCTTT	CASSMGQGPSEAFF
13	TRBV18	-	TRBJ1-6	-	TGTGCCAGCCGGGGGGACGGTAATTCACCCCTCCACTTT	CASRGDGNSPLHF
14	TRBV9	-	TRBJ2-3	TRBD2	TGTGCCAGCAGCGTCGCGGGGGGGGGAGATACGCAGTATTTT	CASSVAGGGDTQYF
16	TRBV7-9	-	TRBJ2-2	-	TGTGCCAGCAGCCCGTTGCGGGGTTCGAACACCGGGGAGCTGTTTTTT	CASSPLRGSNTGELFF
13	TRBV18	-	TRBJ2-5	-	TGTGCCAGCTCACCAGGCACCCAAGAGACCCAGTACTTC	CASSPGTQETQYF
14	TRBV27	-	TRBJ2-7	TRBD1	TGTGCCAGCAGGGGGACAGGGTACTCCTACGAGCAGTACTTC	CASRGTGYSYEQYF
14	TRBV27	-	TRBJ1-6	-	TGTGCCAGCAGGATGGGGCCCTATAATTCACCCCTCCACTTT	CASRMGPYNSPLHF
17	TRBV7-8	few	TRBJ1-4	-	TGTGCCAGCAGCAGCTTAGGGGTGGGCAGGGAACCCGAAAAACTGTTTTTT	CASSSLGVGREPEKLFF
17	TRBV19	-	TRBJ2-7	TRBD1	TGTGCCAGTAGTATGTGGGGCAGGGGGCAAAGGGGATACGAGCAGTACTTC	CASSMWGRGQRGYEQYF
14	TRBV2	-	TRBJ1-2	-	TGTGCCAGCAGTGGGGGCTTCGGGGGGGACGACTACACCTTC	CASSGGFGGDDYTF
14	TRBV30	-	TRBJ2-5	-	TGTGCCTGGAGTGTTCCCCACAGTGGGGAGACCCAGTACTTC	CAWSVPHSGETQYF
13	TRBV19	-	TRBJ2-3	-	TGTGCCAGTAGTCCGCCCCAGGGAGATACGCAGTATTTT	CASSPPQGDTQYF
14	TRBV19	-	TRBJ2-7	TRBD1	TGTGCCAGTAGTTTCGGGACAGGGGTCTACGAGCAGTACTTC	CASSFGTGVYEQYF
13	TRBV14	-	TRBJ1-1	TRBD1	TGTGCCAGCAGCCCGACAGGGGGCCTCGCAGCTTTCTTT	CASSPTGGLAAFF
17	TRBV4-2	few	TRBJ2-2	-	TGTGCCAGCAGCCAAGAGCCAGGGATCGATACCACCGGGGAGCTGTTTTTT	CASSQEPGIDTTGELFF
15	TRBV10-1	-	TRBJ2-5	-	TGCGCCAGCGCATCGGACAGCCCAAACCAAGAGACCCAGTACTTC	CASASDSPNQETQYF
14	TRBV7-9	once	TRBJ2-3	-	TGTGCCAGCAGCTTGACCGCCTTAGAGGGTACGCAGTATTTT	CASSLTALEGTQYF
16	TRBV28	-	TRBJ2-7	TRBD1	TGTGCCAGCAGTCCCCCGGGACAGGGCACCTCCTACGAGCAGTACTTC	CASSPPGQGTSYEQYF
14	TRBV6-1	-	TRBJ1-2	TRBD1	TGTGCCAGCAGTGAAAGACAGGGTTTCGATGGCTACACCTTC	CASSERQGFDGYTF
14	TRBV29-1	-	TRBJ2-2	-	TGCAGCGTTGAAGAGGGCGGGGGCAACGGGGAGCTGTTTTTT	CSVEEGGGNGELFF
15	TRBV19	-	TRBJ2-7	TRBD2	TGTGCCAGTAGTATAGGAGGCGGGGGGCTCTACGAGCAGTACTTC	CASSIGGGGLYEQYF
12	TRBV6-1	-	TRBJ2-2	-	TGTGCCAGCACCGAGGACACCGGGGAGCTGTTTTTT	CASTEDTGELFF
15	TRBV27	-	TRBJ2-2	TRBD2	TGTGCCAGCAGTCCGACTAGCGGGAACACCGGGGAGCTGTTTTTT	CASSPTSGNTGELFF
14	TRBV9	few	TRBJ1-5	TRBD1	TGTGCCAGCAGCGGACAGGGGGGAAATCAGCCCCAGCATTTT	CASSGQGGNQPQHF
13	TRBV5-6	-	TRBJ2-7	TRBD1	TGTGCCAGCAGCTTTGGGACAGGCGGCGAGCAGTACTTC	CASSFGTGGEQYF
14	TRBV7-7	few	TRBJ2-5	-	TGTGCTAGCAGCCGCGTCCCAGGGTGGGAGACCCAGTACTTC	CASSRVPGWETQYF
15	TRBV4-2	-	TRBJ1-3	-	TGTGCCAGCAAGCCATTGGCGGGAGCTCTAAACACCATATATTTT	CASKPLAGALNTIYF
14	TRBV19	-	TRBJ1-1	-	TGTGCCAGTAGTATTGGGGGCATGAACACTGAAGCTTTCTTT	CASSIGGMNTEAFF
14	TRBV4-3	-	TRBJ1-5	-	TGCGCCAGCAGCCAAGAACGGGCAGGGGAGCCCCAGCATTTT	CASSQERAGEPQHF
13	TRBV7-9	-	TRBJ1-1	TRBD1	TGTGCCAGCAGCTTAATGACAGGGACTGAAGCTTTCTTT	CASSLMTGTEAFF
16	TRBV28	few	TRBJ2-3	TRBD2	TGTGCCAGCAGCAAACTAGCGGGGGGGCCCACAGATACGCAGTATTTT	CASSKLAGGPTDTQYF
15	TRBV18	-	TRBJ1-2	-	TGTGCCAGCTCACCAAATAGCCCGGAACCCTATGGCTACACCTTC	CASSPNSPEPYGYTF
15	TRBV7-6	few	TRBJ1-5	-	TGTGCCAGCAGCCTGAGGGGGGGAAACAATCAGCCCCAGAATTTT	CASSLRGGNNQPQNF
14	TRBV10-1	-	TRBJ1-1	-	TGCGCCAGCAGTGAAAACAGACCGAACACTGAAGCTTTCTTT	CASSENRPNTEAFF
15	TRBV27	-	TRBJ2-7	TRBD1	TGTGCCAGCAGTCCTACAGGGGGCGCGTTCTACGAGCAGTACTTC	CASSPTGGAFYEQYF
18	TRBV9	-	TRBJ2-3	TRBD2	TGTGCCAGCAGCACTGGACTAGCGGGGGCCCATATCACAGATACGCAGTATTTT	CASSTGLAGAHITDTQYF
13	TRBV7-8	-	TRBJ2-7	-	TGTGCCAGCAGCTTCGTAGAGGACTACGAGCAGTACTTC	CASSFVEDYEQYF
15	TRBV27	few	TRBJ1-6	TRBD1	TGTGCCAGCCGGGACAGGGGACCACTTAATTCACCCCTCCACTTT	CASRDRGPLNSPLHF
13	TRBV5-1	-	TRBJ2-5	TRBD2	TGCGCCAGCAGAACCGGGGGGGCCGAGACCCAGTACTTC	CASRTGGAETQYF
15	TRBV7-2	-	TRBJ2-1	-	TGTGCCAGCAGCTTAGCATTGGGCGCAGGGAATGAGCAGTTCTTC	CASSLALGAGNEQFF
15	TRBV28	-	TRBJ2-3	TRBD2	TGTGCCAGCAGTTCCCACACTAGCGGGAAAGATACGCAGTATTTT	CASSSHTSGKDTQYF
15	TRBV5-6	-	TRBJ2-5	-	TGTGCCAGCAGCCAACCTAACAGGGTGTTGGAGACCCAGTACTTC	CASSQPNRVLETQYF
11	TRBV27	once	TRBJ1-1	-	TGTGCCAGCTGGACCGGAGAGGGAGCTTTCTTT	CASWTGEGAFF